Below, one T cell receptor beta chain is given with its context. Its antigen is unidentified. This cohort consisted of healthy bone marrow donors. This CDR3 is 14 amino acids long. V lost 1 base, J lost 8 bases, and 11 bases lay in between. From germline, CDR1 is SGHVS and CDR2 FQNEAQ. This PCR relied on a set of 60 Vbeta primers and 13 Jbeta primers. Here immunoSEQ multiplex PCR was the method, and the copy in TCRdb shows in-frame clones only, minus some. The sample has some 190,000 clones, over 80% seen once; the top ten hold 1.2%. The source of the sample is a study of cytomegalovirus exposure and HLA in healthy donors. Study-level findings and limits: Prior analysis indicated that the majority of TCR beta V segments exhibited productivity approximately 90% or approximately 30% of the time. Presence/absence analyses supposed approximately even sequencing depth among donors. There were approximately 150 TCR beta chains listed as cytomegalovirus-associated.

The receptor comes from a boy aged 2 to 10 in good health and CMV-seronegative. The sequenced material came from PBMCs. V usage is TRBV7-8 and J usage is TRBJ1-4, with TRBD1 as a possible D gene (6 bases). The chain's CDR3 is CASSLDRVGEKLFF. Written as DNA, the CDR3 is TGTGCCAGCAGCTTAGACAGGGTAGGAGAAAAACTGTTTTTT.